The T cell receptor beta chain described here comes from a study of blood T cell repertoires in COVID-19. Study overall: Samples of COVID-19 (acute and convalescent) were obtained from the United States, Italy and Spain. PBMCs, B-cell-depleted T cells, or T cells provided the cDNA or gDNA that made up the material.

In germline, CDR1 is MNHNY, CDR2 SVGAGI (reference sequence). Trimming left V 5 bases short and J 4 bases short, with 12 bases between. The CDR3 has 14 residues. Study processing details: Nucleated cell counts were estimated from reference gene primer amplification. Produced via immunoSEQ multiplex PCR; TCRdb's table is partial and in-frame only. Clonal size and the V and J genes are those of that table, whereas D and trimming came from the DNA. Found here are 15,000 to 20,000 clones, about 90% of them singletons; the top ten hold 4%. The sequence came from a human donor in a cohort sampled during active COVID-19. The sample comprised peripheral blood. The chain recombines TRBV6-6 with TRBJ1-5, with D hard to call. The CDR3 DNA reads as TGTGCCAGCAGTGCCAGTCGGGTGAATCAGCCCCAGCATTTT. Its protein product is CASSASRVNQPQHF.